This passage covers 3 T cell receptor beta chains from one sample sequenced in a study of blood T cell repertoires in COVID-19. The method was immunoSEQ multiplex PCR; TCRdb's version includes in-frame clones alone and lacks a portion of them. The sample holds around 250,000 clones; 84% are singletons and the top ten take around 4.4%. Sequencing input: peripheral blood. These receptor sequences come from a middle-aged man with active or convalescent COVID-19.

The genes are TRBV30 and TRBJ2-7, with 8 bases aligning to TRBD2. Germline loops: CDR1 GTSNPN, CDR2 SVGIG (reference sequence). V gave up 2 bases and J gave up 10 bases; unmatched junction bases: 7. The CDR3 is made up of 12 amino acids. The DNA for the CDR3 is TGTGCCTGGAGTACCACGGGAGGGTTTCAGTACTTC. This codes for CAWSTTGGFQYF.

This clone was seen a single time. The rearrangement links TRBV14 to TRBJ1-2, with a possible D match to TRBD1 (6 bases). The CDR3 sequence is 15 residues long. V was pared by 4 bases and J by 2 bases, with 14 bases between. Germline CDR1 is SGHDN and CDR2 is FVKESK. In nucleotides, the CDR3 is TGTGCCAGCAGCCGAGGACAGCAGCCCAACTATGGCTACACCTTC. Its protein product is CASSRGQQPNYGYTF.

This sequence joins TRBV24-1 and TRBJ2-3; possible D gene TRBD1, 6 bases. This CDR3 region has 14 residues. Germline CDR1 KGHDR, CDR2 SFDVKD. V lost 2 bases to trimming and J lost 3 bases, with 8 bases between them. CDR3 amino acids: CATSDSQGTDTQYF. In nucleotides, the CDR3 is TGTGCCACCAGTGATTCCCAGGGGACAGATACGCAGTATTTT.